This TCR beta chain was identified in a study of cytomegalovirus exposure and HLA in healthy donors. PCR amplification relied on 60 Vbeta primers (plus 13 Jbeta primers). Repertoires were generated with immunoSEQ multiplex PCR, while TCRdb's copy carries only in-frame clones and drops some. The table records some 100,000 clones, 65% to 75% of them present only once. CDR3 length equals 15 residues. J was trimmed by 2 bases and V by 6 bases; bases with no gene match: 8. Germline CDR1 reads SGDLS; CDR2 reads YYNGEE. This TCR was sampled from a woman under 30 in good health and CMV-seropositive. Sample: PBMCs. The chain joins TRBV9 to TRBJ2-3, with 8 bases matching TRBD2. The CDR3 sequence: CASTLQTSDTDTQYF. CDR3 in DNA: TGTGCCAGCACCCTGCAGACTAGCGACACAGATACGCAGTATTTT.